These T cell receptor beta chains were read from a single sample in a study of T cell clonotyping in hematopoietic cell transplantation. Using immunoSEQ multiplex PCR, the repertoire was profiled, and TCRdb retains in-frame clones only, with some absent. The table shows tens of thousands of clones, with about 95% occurring only once. Source: peripheral blood mononuclear cells, taken before stem cell transplant. These receptors were taken from a man aged 40-49 years with chronic myeloid leukemia. Some clones in this sample may be carry-over from other donors' samples. Each CDR3 is given with its conserved first and last residue. Fields, in order: clone size, J gene, D gene, V gene, CDR3 protein, CDR3 DNA. The D gene is left open where the match is weak. Some rows have no size entry. The others give once, few or many, or a class for an expanded clone.

NA TRBJ2-5 TRBD1 TRBV2 CASRDISGGQETQYF TGTGCCAGCAGAGACATTTCAGGGGGCCAAGAGACCCAGTACTTC
NA TRBJ1-1 NA TRBV6-1 CASSFQGRNTEAFF TGTGCCAGCAGTTTTCAGGGCCGCAACACTGAAGCTTTCTTT
NA TRBJ1-3 NA TRBV6-5 CASSYSKEVSGNTIYF TGTGCCAGCAGTTACTCGAAGGAGGTCTCTGGAAACACCATATATTTT
NA TRBJ1-5 TRBD1 TRBV4-1 CASSQDRGLEPQHF TGCGCCAGCAGCCAAGACAGGGGGTTAGAGCCCCAGCATTTT
NA TRBJ2-1 TRBD2 TRBV4-1 CASSQPRLAGGSYEQFF TGCGCCAGCAGCCAGCCGAGACTAGCGGGGGGGTCCTATGAGCAGTTCTTC
NA TRBJ2-6 TRBD1 TRBV5-4 CASRMDRVSGANVLTF TGTGCCAGCAGAATGGACAGGGTCTCTGGGGCCAACGTCCTGACTTTC
NA TRBJ1-5 NA TRBV7-2 CASSLEPQRPQHF TGTGCCAGCAGCCTTGAGCCACAACGGCCCCAGCATTTT
NA TRBJ2-5 NA TRBV30 CAWNLMTDPRETQYF TGTGCCTGGAACTTGATGACAGACCCTCGGGAGACCCAGTACTTC
once TRBJ1-1 TRBD1 TRBV10-3 CAITRDRNTEAFF TGTGCCATCACTAGGGACAGGAACACTGAAGCTTTCTTT
NA TRBJ2-2 NA TRBV28 CASSFYPGPSNTGELFF TGTGCCAGCAGTTTTTATCCAGGACCCTCCAACACCGGGGAGCTGTTTTTT
NA TRBJ1-2 NA TRBV10-3 CAIRGMTNYGYTF TGTGCCATCAGGGGCATGACAAACTATGGCTACACCTTC
NA TRBJ2-7 NA TRBV4-2 CASSQGEGEGYEQYF TGTGCCAGCAGCCAAGGTGAGGGCGAGGGCTACGAGCAGTACTTC
once TRBJ2-3 TRBD2 TRBV27 CASSLQRGYTDTQYF TGTGCCAGCAGCCTTCAGCGGGGATACACAGATACGCAGTATTTT
NA TRBJ1-1 NA TRBV27 CASGLGTSTEAFF TGTGCCAGCGGCTTGGGGACTTCGACTGAAGCTTTCTTT
NA TRBJ1-1 NA TRBV5-1 CASSPQGTEGDTEAFF TGCGCCAGCAGCCCCCAGGGGACCGAAGGGGACACTGAAGCTTTCTTT
NA TRBJ1-4 NA TRBV30 CAWSRRSTGGKLFF TGTGCCTGGAGTCGAAGGAGTACTGGGGGAAAACTGTTTTTT
NA TRBJ2-7 NA TRBV5-6 CASRKGPSSYEQYF TGTGCCAGCAGGAAGGGACCTTCCTCCTACGAGCAGTACTTC
NA TRBJ1-5 NA TRBV28 CASSLRFFGYGESNQPQHF TGTGCCAGCAGTTTGCGGTTTTTCGGGTACGGGGAGAGCAATCAGCCCCAGCATTTT
once TRBJ2-1 TRBD2 TRBV7-9 CASSQRGVAYNEQFF TGTGCCAGCAGCCAACGGGGGGTCGCCTACAATGAGCAGTTCTTC
NA TRBJ2-3 NA TRBV28 CASSLPPTDTQYF TGTGCCAGCAGTCTCCCACCTACAGATACGCAGTATTTT
NA TRBJ2-2 NA TRBV6-5 CASSLAVNTGELFF TGTGCCAGCAGTTTGGCAGTGAACACCGGGGAGCTGTTTTTT
NA TRBJ2-2 NA TRBV5-1 CASSFGSRGGELFF TGCGCCAGCAGCTTTGGTTCAAGGGGCGGGGAGCTGTTTTTT